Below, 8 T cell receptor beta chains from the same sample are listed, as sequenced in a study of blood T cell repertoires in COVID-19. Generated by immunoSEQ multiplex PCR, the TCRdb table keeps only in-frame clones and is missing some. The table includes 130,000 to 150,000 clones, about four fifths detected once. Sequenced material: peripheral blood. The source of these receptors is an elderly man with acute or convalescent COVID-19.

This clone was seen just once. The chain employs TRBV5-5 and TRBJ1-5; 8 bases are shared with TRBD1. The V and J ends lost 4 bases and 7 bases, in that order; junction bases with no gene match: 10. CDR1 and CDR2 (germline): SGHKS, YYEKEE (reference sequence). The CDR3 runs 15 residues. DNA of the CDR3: TGTGCCAGCAGCGCCGGGACAGGTTTTTTGCAGCCCCAGCATTTT. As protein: CASSAGTGFLQPQHF.

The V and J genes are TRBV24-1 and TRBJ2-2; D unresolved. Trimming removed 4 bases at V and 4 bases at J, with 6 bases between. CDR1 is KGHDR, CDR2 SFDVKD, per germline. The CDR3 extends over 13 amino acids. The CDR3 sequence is CATSEPGTGELFF. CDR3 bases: TGTGCCACCAGTGAACCCGGCACCGGGGAGCTGTTTTTT.

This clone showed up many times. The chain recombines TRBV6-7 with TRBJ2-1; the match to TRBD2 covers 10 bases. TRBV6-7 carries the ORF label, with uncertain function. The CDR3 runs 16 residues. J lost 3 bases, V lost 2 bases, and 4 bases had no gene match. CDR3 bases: TGTGCCAGCAGTTACCTCAAGCGGGGGGGCTACAATGAGCAGTTCTTC. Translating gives CASSYLKRGGYNEQFF.

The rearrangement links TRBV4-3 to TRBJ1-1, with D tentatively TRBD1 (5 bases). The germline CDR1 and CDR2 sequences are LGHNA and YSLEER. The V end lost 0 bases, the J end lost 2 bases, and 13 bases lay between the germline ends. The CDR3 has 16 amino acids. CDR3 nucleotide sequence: TGCGCCAGCAGCCAAGATACCGGACAAATAAACACTGAAGCTTTCTTT. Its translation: CASSQDTGQINTEAFF.

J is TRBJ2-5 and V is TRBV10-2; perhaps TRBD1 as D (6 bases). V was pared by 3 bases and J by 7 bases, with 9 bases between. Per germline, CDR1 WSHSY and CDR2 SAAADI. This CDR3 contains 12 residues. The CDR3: CASSENRATQYF. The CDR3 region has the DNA TGCGCCAGCAGTGAAAACAGGGCGACCCAGTACTTC.

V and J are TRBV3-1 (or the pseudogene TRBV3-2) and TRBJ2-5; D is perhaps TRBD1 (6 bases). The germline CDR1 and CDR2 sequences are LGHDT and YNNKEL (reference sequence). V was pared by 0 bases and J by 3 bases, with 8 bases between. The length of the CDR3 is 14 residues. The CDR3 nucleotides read TGTGCCAGCAGCCAAGATCAGGGGAAAGAGACCCAGTACTTC. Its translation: CASSQDQGKETQYF.

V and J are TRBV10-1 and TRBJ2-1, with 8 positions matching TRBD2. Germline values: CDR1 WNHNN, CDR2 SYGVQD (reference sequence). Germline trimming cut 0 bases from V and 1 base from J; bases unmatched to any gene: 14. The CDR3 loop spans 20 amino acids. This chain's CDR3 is CASSESPKLLRGGSYNEQFF. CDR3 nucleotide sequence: TGCGCCAGCAGTGAGTCACCGAAGCTCCTTCGGGGGGGGTCCTACAATGAGCAGTTCTTC.

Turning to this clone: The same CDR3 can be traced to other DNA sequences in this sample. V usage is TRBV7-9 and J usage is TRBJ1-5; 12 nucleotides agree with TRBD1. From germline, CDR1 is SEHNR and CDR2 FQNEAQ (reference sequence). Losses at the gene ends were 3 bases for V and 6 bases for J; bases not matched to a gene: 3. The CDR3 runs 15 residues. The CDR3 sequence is CASSLGTGGGQPQHF. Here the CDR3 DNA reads TGTGCCAGCAGCTTGGGGACAGGGGGCGGTCAGCCCCAGCATTTT.